This is a list of T cell receptor beta chains from one sample in a study of neurological immune-mediated disorders. TCRdb reanalysed the 5' RACE reads using MiXCR and keeps one entry per CDR3 protein. Among roughly 47,000 distinct CDR3 sequences listed, around 4.5% were seen once. Sequenced: PBMCs. Every receptor here comes from a woman in her fifties or sixties with multiple sclerosis. Each CDR3 is given with its conserved first and last residue. A D gene is named only where the DNA matches it firmly. The size entry is marked missing in some rows and otherwise reads once, few, many or a size class.

v_gene	abundance	d_gene	j_gene	CDR3aa	CDR3nt
TRBV5-1	many	NA	TRBJ2-3	CASSLEPGAATQYF	TGCGCCAGCAGCTTGGAACCGGGAGCGGCTACGCAGTATTTT
TRBV4-1	many	NA	TRBJ2-4	CASSQDPLQGSKNIQYF	TGCGCCAGCAGCCAAGATCCGCTGCAGGGATCCAAAAACATTCAGTACTTC
TRBV7-2	many	NA	TRBJ2-1	CASSLYGDEQFF	TGTGCCAGCAGCTTATACGGTGATGAGCAGTTCTTC
TRBV5-1	many	NA	TRBJ2-3	CASSLFQSADTQYF	TGCGCCAGCAGCTTGTTCCAGAGCGCAGATACGCAGTATTTT
TRBV10-3	many	NA	TRBJ2-3	CATEPLRGVDTQYF	TGTGCCACCGAGCCTCTTCGAGGGGTAGATACGCAGTATTTT
TRBV20-1	NA	TRBD2	TRBJ2-1	CSAEGGLAGAYNEQFF	TGCAGTGCTGAGGGGGGACTAGCGGGGGCCTACAATGAGCAGTTCTTC
TRBV20-1	few	NA	TRBJ1-2	CSAPHKGGGPLVDGYTF	TGCAGTGCTCCACACAAGGGGGGAGGGCCCTTGGTCGATGGCTACACCTTC
TRBV5-7	many	NA	TRBJ1-1	CATPRAGMNTEAFF	TGTGCCACCCCGAGGGCTGGGATGAACACTGAAGCTTTCTTT
TRBV5-1	many	TRBD1	TRBJ1-4	CASSGDRGLEEKLFF	TGCGCCAGCAGCGGAGACAGGGGGTTGGAAGAAAAACTGTTTTTT
TRBV4-1	NA	TRBD1	TRBJ1-2	CASSQVFRSGQSYGYTF	TGCGCCAGCAGCCAAGTTTTTCGGTCGGGACAGTCATACGGCTACACCTTC
TRBV5-6	once	NA	TRBJ2-3	CASSLGRQHTQYF	TGTGCCAGCAGCTTGGGACGCCAGCATACGCAGTATTTT
TRBV3-1	NA	TRBD2	TRBJ2-5	CASRLRTSGSGETQYF	TGTGCCAGCAGGCTCCGGACTAGCGGGAGTGGAGAGACCCAGTACTTC
TRBV10-2	many	NA	TRBJ2-3	CASSVGWGPDTQYF	TGCGCCAGCAGTGTAGGGTGGGGCCCAGATACGCAGTATTTT
TRBV12-3/TRBV12-4	many	NA	TRBJ2-5	CASSGRETQYF	TGTGCCAGCAGTGGGAGGGAGACCCAGTACTTC
TRBV4-2	many	TRBD1	TRBJ1-4	CASRPGDRGGGKLFF	TGTGCCAGTAGACCAGGGGACAGGGGAGGCGGAAAACTGTTTTTT
TRBV12-5	few	NA	TRBJ1-1	CASGTGGSTEAFF	TGTGCTAGTGGGACCGGAGGGAGCACTGAAGCTTTCTTT
TRBV12-3/TRBV12-4	many	NA	TRBJ2-5	CASSLTRSQETQYF	TGTGCCAGCAGTTTAACGAGGAGCCAAGAGACCCAGTACTTC
TRBV6-1	NA	NA	TRBJ2-7	CASSGAAVASYEQYF	TGTGCCAGCAGTGGGGCCGCGGTGGCTTCCTACGAGCAGTACTTC
TRBV5-5	many	NA	TRBJ2-3	CASSLRGRADTQYF	TGTGCCAGCAGCTTGCGGGGGCGCGCAGATACGCAGTATTTT
TRBV7-2	many	NA	TRBJ1-1	CASSSGQNTEAFF	TGTGCCAGCAGCTCGGGACAGAACACTGAAGCTTTCTTT
TRBV5-6	few	TRBD2	TRBJ2-3	CASSFRGRANTDTQYF	TGTGCCAGCAGCTTTCGCGGGAGGGCCAACACAGATACGCAGTATTTT
TRBV29-1	NA	TRBD1	TRBJ2-7	CSVSGTGVEQYF	TGCAGCGTTTCCGGGACAGGGGTCGAGCAGTACTTC
TRBV20-1	many	NA	TRBJ2-5	CSGGNGETQYF	TGCAGTGGAGGGAATGGAGAGACCCAGTACTTC
TRBV6-2/TRBV6-3	many	NA	TRBJ1-1	CASSSIGATTSYTEAFF	TGTGCCAGCAGTTCGATAGGGGCGACAACCTCATACACTGAAGCTTTCTTT
TRBV5-1	NA	TRBD1	TRBJ2-7	CASSTGTVDSSYEQYF	TGCGCCAGCAGCACCGGGACAGTGGATAGCTCCTACGAGCAGTACTTC
TRBV5-1	few	NA	TRBJ2-3	CASSLATAESTDTQYF	TGCGCCAGCAGCTTGGCAACAGCGGAAAGCACAGATACGCAGTATTTT
TRBV6-5	many	NA	TRBJ2-1	CASSYSSGAVDEQFF	TGTGCCAGCAGTTACTCGTCGGGAGCAGTCGATGAGCAGTTCTTC
TRBV9	many	NA	TRBJ2-3	CASSDRTDTQYF	TGTGCCAGCAGCGATAGAACAGATACGCAGTATTTT
TRBV5-1	NA	NA	TRBJ2-5	CATWGGTRETQYF	TGCGCCACCTGGGGCGGGACTCGGGAGACCCAGTACTTC
TRBV20-1	many	NA	TRBJ1-1	CSVRTVTEAFF	TGCAGTGTCCGGACGGTGACTGAAGCTTTCTTT
TRBV5-1	NA	NA	TRBJ2-3	CASSVLSTDTQYF	TGCGCCAGCAGCGTCCTAAGCACAGATACGCAGTATTTT
TRBV20-1	NA	NA	TRBJ2-3	CSAPARGPGLDTQYF	TGCAGTGCCCCCGCGCGGGGCCCCGGTCTAGATACGCAGTATTTT